Reported below is one T cell receptor (beta chain). The target antigen is unknown. The sample originates from a study of cytomegalovirus exposure and HLA in healthy donors. General observations from the study: Reports indicate that TCR beta sequences accurately predicted the HLA-A and HLA-B alleles of most subjects. Most TCR sequences proved rare, with some public TCRs found in many donors.

Amplification used 60 Vbeta primers and 13 Jbeta primers. The protocol was immunoSEQ multiplex PCR, while the TCRdb copy is restricted to in-frame clones and leaves out a portion. The table has about 160,000 clones, approximately 78% seen once. V lost 6 bases and J 3 bases, leaving 2 bases between the germline ends. Per the germline V gene, CDR1 is MNHNS and CDR2 is SASEGT. CDR3 length: 10 residues. The source material was PBMCs. This TCR was recovered from a girl between 2 and 10 years old in good health and CMV-seropositive. The chain uses TRBV6-1 and TRBJ1-2; no reliable D call. This CDR3 is CASSYYGYTF. CDR3 DNA: TGTGCCAGCAGCTACTATGGCTACACCTTC.